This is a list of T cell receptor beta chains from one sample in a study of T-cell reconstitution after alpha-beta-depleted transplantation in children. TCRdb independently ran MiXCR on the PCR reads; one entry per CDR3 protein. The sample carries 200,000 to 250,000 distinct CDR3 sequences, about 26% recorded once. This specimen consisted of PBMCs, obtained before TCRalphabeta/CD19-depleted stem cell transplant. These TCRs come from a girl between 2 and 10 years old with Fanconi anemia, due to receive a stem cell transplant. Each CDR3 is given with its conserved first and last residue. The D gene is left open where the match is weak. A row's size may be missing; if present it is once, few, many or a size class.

TGTGCCTCAGTCGGGCAGAGTCTGGGTAATGAGCAGTTCTTC CASVGQSLGNEQFF NA TRBJ2-1 TRBV19 NA
TGCAGTGCTAGCTTCGGGGAGACCCAGTACTTC CSASFGETQYF NA TRBJ2-5 TRBV20-1 NA
TGCAGTGTAGTGGGGGGGGCGGGAAACTATGGCTACACCTTC CSVVGGAGNYGYTF NA TRBJ1-2 TRBV20-1 NA
TGTGCCAGCAGTACAGGGGGCAAAACTAATGAAAAACTGTTTTTT CASSTGGKTNEKLFF TRBD1 TRBJ1-4 TRBV9 many
TGTGCCAGCAGCTCACGTTGGGGTGAGCAGTTCTTC CASSSRWGEQFF NA TRBJ2-1 TRBV7-2 NA
TGTGCCAGCAGCCCCCTAGCCACCGGGGAGCTGTTTTTT CASSPLATGELFF NA TRBJ2-2 TRBV11-2 NA
TGCGCCAGCAGCGAGGCTGGCTATGGCTACACCTTC CASSEAGYGYTF NA TRBJ1-2 TRBV5-1 many
TGTGCCAGCAGTCTGGACAGGGTCCCTGTGACCCAGTACTTC CASSLDRVPVTQYF TRBD1 TRBJ2-5 TRBV28 NA
TGCAGTGCTACCCAAAGCGTCTCCTACGAGCAGTACTTC CSATQSVSYEQYF NA TRBJ2-7 TRBV20-1 few
TGTGCCCATGGGTGGACTAGGGGCACAGATACGCAGTATTTT CAHGWTRGTDTQYF TRBD2 TRBJ2-3 TRBV10-3 many
TGTGCCACCAGAAGAACAGGGGCGGGCACCGGGGAGCTGTTTTTT CATRRTGAGTGELFF TRBD1 TRBJ2-2 TRBV15 NA
TGTGCCACACAGGGGGGAGGAGAGACCCAGTACTTC CATQGGGETQYF TRBD1 TRBJ2-5 TRBV27 few
TGTGCCAGCAGCTTAGGTAGCGGGGGGTCCTACGAGCAGTACTTC CASSLGSGGSYEQYF TRBD2 TRBJ2-7 TRBV11-3 NA
TGTGCCAGCAGCTCAACGGGGGGCCTCGGCAATGAGCAGTTCTTC CASSSTGGLGNEQFF NA TRBJ2-1 TRBV7-3 few
TGTGCCAGCGGCCGGAGGGGCTATGGCTACACCTTC CASGRRGYGYTF NA TRBJ1-2 TRBV28 many
TGTGCCAGCAGCTTAGGTACCCTAGGAGAGTTCTTC CASSLGTLGEFF NA TRBJ2-1 TRBV7-9 few
TGTGCCAGCAGCCCCCGGATAGGCTCCTACAATGAGCAGTTCTTC CASSPRIGSYNEQFF NA TRBJ2-1 TRBV5-5 NA
TGTGCCAGCAGTCCCACAGGGGAGACCCAGTACTTC CASSPTGETQYF NA TRBJ2-5 TRBV12-3/TRBV12-4 NA
TGTGCCAGCAGCGTAGCTGGGTCGGGCTACACCTTC CASSVAGSGYTF NA TRBJ1-2 TRBV9 many
TGCGCCAGCAGCCTCGGACCGATCTCTGGGGCCAACGTCCTGACTTTC CASSLGPISGANVLTF NA TRBJ2-6 TRBV5-1 NA
TGCAGTGCTAGTGCGGGACTAGCGGCCTCCTACGAGCAGTACTTC CSASAGLAASYEQYF TRBD2 TRBJ2-7 TRBV20-1 few
TGCGCCAGCAGCTTGGACAGGGCAGGCACTGAAGCTTTCTTT CASSLDRAGTEAFF NA TRBJ1-1 TRBV5-1 few
TGCGCCAGCAGCCCGTCGATCAATGAGCAGTTCTTC CASSPSINEQFF NA TRBJ2-1 TRBV5-1 NA
TGTGCCAGCAGTTTATTTGGCGGGGGGGCAAATGAGCAGTTCTTC CASSLFGGGANEQFF TRBD2 TRBJ2-1 TRBV28 few
TGCTCTGTCCTGATGTATGGCTACACCTTC CSVLMYGYTF NA TRBJ1-2 TRBV29-1 NA
TGTGCCAGCAGCCCCACGGGGTACCATTCGTACGAGCAGTACTTC CASSPTGYHSYEQYF NA TRBJ2-7 TRBV5-5 NA
TGCGCCAGCAGCTTGGCTCCGGGTACTAGCGTTGGGGAGCAGTTCTTC CASSLAPGTSVGEQFF TRBD2 TRBJ2-1 TRBV5-1 many
TGCAGTGCTAGGGGCAGGGTACAGGAGCAGTTCTTC CSARGRVQEQFF NA TRBJ2-1 TRBV20-1 NA
TGCAGTGCTAGAGGTAAGGCTCCGGGCAGGTTAGGCGGCGTGGAGACCCAGTACTTC CSARGKAPGRLGGVETQYF NA TRBJ2-5 TRBV20-1 NA
TGTGCCAGCAGCCAAGCGGGAGATCCGGGTAATGAGCAGTTCTTC CASSQAGDPGNEQFF NA TRBJ2-1 TRBV3-1 few
TGTGCCAGCAGTAACGGGAGGGCCTACACCGGGGAGCTGTTTTTT CASSNGRAYTGELFF TRBD2 TRBJ2-2 TRBV6-5 few
TGTGCCAGCTCCCGAGGTCGGGACGAGCAGTACTTC CASSRGRDEQYF NA TRBJ2-7 TRBV18 many